Shown below are 29 T cell receptor beta chains from a single sample sequenced in a study of cytomegalovirus exposure and HLA in healthy donors (dated by TCRdb to about 2017). The library was obtained by the immunoSEQ multiplex PCR assay. A mixture of 60 forward primers for TCR Vbeta segments and 13 reverse primers for TCR Jbeta segments was used in the multiplex PCR. TCRdb's version of the immuneACCESS table is confined to in-frame rearrangements and falls short of the full clone set. An unresolved V gene accounts for under half of the shortfall where checked; the remainder is of unknown origin. For this sample the table gives about 120,000 clones, of which 65% to 80% were detected only once. The top ten clonotypes cover around 4.8% of the sample. The sequenced material came from PBMCs. These receptors were taken from a man aged 25 to 40 in good health and CMV-seropositive.

This clone occurred a few times. The CDR3, as DNA: TGTGCCAGCAGTGAAGCCCGGTCGGTGTGGCGGGACACTGAAGCTTTCTTT. Its translation: CASSEARSVWRDTEAFF. The chain carries TRBV2 and TRBJ1-1; D is unresolved. Trimming shortened V by 0 bases and J by 3 bases, and 17 bases separated the two germline ends. The CDR3 consists of 17 residues. Germline V gene sequence: CDR1 SNHLY, CDR2 FYNNEI.

The chain combines TRBV6-6 with TRBJ2-2; D not resolved. CDR1 and CDR2 from the germline V gene are MNHNY and SVGAGI (reference sequence). The CDR3 is made up of 15 amino acids. Trimming left V 6 bases short and J 1 base short, with 12 bases between. The DNA of the CDR3 is TGTGCCAGCAGCCCCCCGGTCCGGAACACCGGGGAGCTGTTTTTT. As protein: CASSPPVRNTGELFF.

The chain combines TRBV7-8 with TRBJ2-1; possible D gene TRBD2, 7 bases. Trimming took 3 bases from V and 9 from J, leaving 12 bases between them. Germline CDR1 SGHVS, CDR2 FQNEAQ. The CDR3 spans 13 residues. This chain's CDR3 is CASSFGLGGEQFF. The CDR3, as DNA: TGTGCCAGCAGCTTCGGACTAGGGGGTGAGCAGTTCTTC. Looking up the rest from reference TRBV7-8 and TRBJ2-1 gives the full variable domain: GAGVSQSPRYKVAKRGQDVALRCDPISGHVSLFWYQQALGQGPEFLTYFQNEAQLDKSGLPSDRFFAERPEGSVSTLKIQRTQQEDSAVYLCASSFGLGGEQFFGPGTRLTVL.

This clone is a singleton in its sample. The chain has TRBV4-1 and TRBJ2-3, with 9 bases fitting TRBD1. This CDR3 region has 16 residues. Looked up from germline, CDR1 is MGHRA and CDR2 is YSYEKL. Germline trimming cut 1 base from V and 0 bases from J; bases unmatched to any gene: 2. The CDR3 DNA follows: TGCGCCAGCAGCCAAGTCGGGACAGGGAGCACAGATACGCAGTATTTT. This encodes CASSQVGTGSTDTQYF.

The J gene is TRBJ2-7, the V gene TRBV7-2; 12 bases are a match to TRBD2. The CDR3 is 16 amino acids. V trimming: 2 bases; J trimming: 0 bases; junction bases outside the gene matches: 2. Germline V lookup: CDR1 SGHTA, CDR2 FQGNSA. Here the CDR3 DNA reads TGTGCCAGCAGCTTACTAGCGGGGGGGGGCTCCTACGAGCAGTACTTC. Protein: CASSLLAGGGSYEQYF.

This clone was seen only once. For the CDR3, the DNA is TGCGCCAGCAGCGACCGGGACAGGGGATACAATGAGCAGTTCTTC. Its translation is CASSDRDRGYNEQFF. The chain recombines TRBV5-1 with TRBJ2-1, with 10 positions matching TRBD1. The CDR3 is 15 residues long. In germline, CDR1 is SGHRS, CDR2 YFSETQ. V dropped 4 bases and J dropped 4; count of bases not matched to a gene: 5. The full variable domain, rest sourced from reference TRBV5-1 and TRBJ2-1, is KAGVTQTPRYLIKTRGQQVTLSCSPISGHRSVSWYQQTPGQGLQFLFEYFSETQRNKGNFPGRFSGRQFSNSRSEMNVSTLELGDSALYLCASSDRDRGYNEQFFGPGTRLTVL.

This rearrangement joins TRBV7-2 to TRBJ1-1, with 7 bases that match TRBD1. V gave up 3 bases and J gave up 1 base; unmatched junction bases: 8. Germline loops: CDR1 SGHTA, CDR2 FQGNSA. This CDR3 contains 16 residues. CDR3 DNA sequence: TGTGCCAGCAGCTTGTTCACAGGGGTAGGGAACACTGAAGCTTTCTTT. Its protein is CASSLFTGVGNTEAFF. The entire variable domain, with the rest obtained from reference TRBV7-2 and TRBJ1-1, is as follows: GAGVSQSPSNKVTEKGKDVELRCDPISGHTALYWYRQSLGQGLEFLIYFQGNSAPDKSGLPSDRFSAERTGGSVSTLTIQRTQQEDSAVYLCASSLFTGVGNTEAFFGQGTRLTVV.

This clone was counted between two and nine times. The J gene is TRBJ2-3, the V gene TRBV25-1; tentatively, D is TRBD1 (6 bases). Trimming removed 3 bases at V and 2 bases at J, with 21 bases between. The germline V gene has CDR1 MGHDK and CDR2 SYGVNS. This CDR3 has 18 residues. CDR3 sequence: CASSDPRQQGLDTDTQYF. The CDR3 bases are TGTGCCAGCAGTGATCCTAGGCAACAGGGTTTGGACACAGATACGCAGTATTTT. The full variable domain, completed using reference TRBV25-1 and TRBJ2-3, is EADIYQTPRYLVIGTGKKITLECSQTMGHDKMYWYQQDPGMELHLIHYSYGVNSTEKGDLSSESTVSRIRTEHFPLTLESARPSHTSQYLCASSDPRQQGLDTDTQYFGPGTRLTVL.

The V gene is TRBV10-1, the J gene TRBJ1-5; 7 bases map to TRBD1. The V and J ends lost 2 bases and 4 bases, in that order; junction bases with no gene match: 8. CDR1 is WNHNN, CDR2 SYGVQD, per germline (reference sequence). The CDR3 length is 16 residues. The DNA for the CDR3 is TGCGCCAGCAGTGAGCCTCCAGGGGGACCAAATCAGCCCCAGCATTTT. This codes for CASSEPPGGPNQPQHF.

Here the CDR3 DNA reads TGCGCCAGCAGCATGGACAGCTACGAGCAGTACTTC. Its protein is CASSMDSYEQYF. This sequence joins TRBV5-1 and TRBJ2-5; possible D gene TRBD1, 6 bases. The tail of the sequence fits TRBJ2-7 better, so the J call may be wrong. The germline gives CDR1 SGHRS, CDR2 YFSETQ. This CDR3 is built from 12 residues.

The V gene is TRBV6-6, the J gene TRBJ2-4; 7 nucleotides line up with TRBD1. This CDR3 region has 16 residues. Germline CDR1 MNHNY, CDR2 SVGAGI (reference sequence). V lost 5 bases and J lost 0; bases outside the gene matches: 7. The CDR3 reads CASSRGPSVAKNIQYF. The CDR3 coding sequence is TGTGCCAGCAGTAGGGGGCCAAGCGTAGCCAAAAACATTCAGTACTTC.

The chain links TRBV28 to TRBJ2-1; maybe TRBD1 (6 bases). The CDR3 contains 13 residues. The germline V gene has CDR1 MDHEN and CDR2 SYDVKM. The V gene lost 5 bases and the J gene lost 3 bases, with 8 bases spanning the gap. The CDR3 sequence is CASSMDSYNEQFF. In nucleotides, the CDR3 is TGTGCCAGCAGTATGGACAGCTACAATGAGCAGTTCTTC.

In DNA, the CDR3 is TGTGCCAGCAGTGAGATAGCAGGGTATAGCAATCAGCCCCAGCATTTT. It specifies CASSEIAGYSNQPQHF. The chain is built from TRBV6-1 and TRBJ1-5; D is perhaps TRBD1 (5 bases). CDR3 length equals 16 residues. V was shortened by 3 bases and J by 0 bases, with 12 bases between the two germline ends. Germline V gene lookup returns CDR1 MNHNS and CDR2 SASEGT.

The rearrangement joins TRBV11-2 to TRBJ1-2; 7 nucleotides agree with TRBD1. Germline values: CDR1 SGHAT, CDR2 FQNNGV. Losses at the gene ends were 4 bases for V and 4 bases for J; bases not matched to a gene: 6. CDR3 length equals 14 residues. The CDR3 loop reads CASSWGTAGYGYTF. CDR3 coding DNA: TGTGCCAGCAGCTGGGGGACAGCCGGCTATGGCTACACCTTC. Variable domain in full (rest from reference TRBV11-2 and TRBJ1-2): EAGVAQSPRYKIIEKRQSVAFWCNPISGHATLYWYQQILGQGPKLLIQFQNNGVVDDSQLPKDRFSAERLKGVDSTLKIQPAKLEDSAVYLCASSWGTAGYGYTFGSGTRLTVV.

This sequence joins TRBV18 and TRBJ1-6, with D perhaps TRBD1 (6 bases). Germline assignment: CDR1 KGHSH and CDR2 LQKENI. With 2 bases removed from V and 9 bases from J, the gap between germline ends came to 14 bases. The CDR3 loop spans 15 amino acids. CDR3 region: CASSPGQFEGSPLHF. The CDR3 DNA sequence: TGTGCCAGCTCACCAGGACAGTTTGAGGGTTCACCCCTCCACTTT.

The rearrangement uses TRBV29-1 and TRBJ1-6; 7 nucleotides line up with TRBD1. CDR1 and CDR2 from the germline V gene are SQVTM and ANQGSEA. This CDR3 has 13 amino acids. The V and J ends lost 4 bases and 9 bases, in that order; junction bases with no gene match: 6. The CDR3 sequence: CSVAGTEGSPLHF. Here the CDR3 DNA reads TGCAGCGTTGCCGGGACAGAGGGTTCACCCCTCCACTTT.

The CDR3 bases are TGTGCCAGCAGCTTAGGGGCGGGGGGAGGCGACAATGAGCAGTTCTTC. Amino acids: CASSLGAGGGDNEQFF. J is TRBJ2-1 and V is TRBV11-2; 8 bases align to TRBD2. CDR3 size: 16 residues. The junction had 7 bases not matched to a gene; V was cut back by 1 base and J by 5 bases. Germline lookup yields CDR1 SGHAT and CDR2 FQNNGV.

The chain recombines TRBV2 with TRBJ2-5; D is uncertain. The CDR3 loop spans 13 amino acids. Per the germline V gene, CDR1 is SNHLY and CDR2 is FYNNEI. V gave up 6 bases and J gave up 0 bases, with 8 bases separating them. CDR3 DNA sequence: TGTGCCAGCAGCCAAAATCACCAAGAGACCCAGTACTTC. Its protein is CASSQNHQETQYF.

V and J are TRBV7-9 and TRBJ1-2; 7 bases align to TRBD1. J lost 4 bases, V lost 1 base, and 6 bases had no gene match. Germline assignment: CDR1 SEHNR and CDR2 FQNEAQ (reference sequence). The CDR3 loop spans 15 amino acids. The CDR3 loop is CASSLGGDSSYGYTF. The CDR3 nucleotides are TGTGCCAGCAGCTTAGGCGGGGACAGTTCCTATGGCTACACCTTC.

The rearrangement links TRBV10-1 to TRBJ2-7; TRBD1 agrees at 9 bases. Per the germline V gene, CDR1 is WNHNN and CDR2 is SYGVQD (reference sequence). V shed 4 bases, J shed 6 bases, and the junction held 1 base outside the gene matches. The CDR3 runs 12 residues. The CDR3 sequence: CASSGQGGEQYF. CDR3 nucleotide sequence: TGCGCCAGCAGTGGACAGGGGGGCGAGCAGTACTTC.

This sequence joins TRBV28 and TRBJ2-7; 8 bases match TRBD2. The CDR3 has 16 residues. The V gene end was trimmed by 5 bases and the J gene end by 2 bases; junction bases not matched to a gene: 11. CDR1 MDHEN and CDR2 SYDVKM come from the germline V gene. The CDR3 sequence is CASSAVWGLGAYEQYF. The CDR3 nucleotides read TGTGCCAGCAGTGCGGTATGGGGACTAGGGGCCTACGAGCAGTACTTC.

The V gene is TRBV12-5, the J gene TRBJ2-1; D gene uncertain. The CDR3 is made up of 9 amino acids. Germline lookup yields CDR1 LGHNT and CDR2 FRNRAP. The CDR3 region has the DNA TGTGCCCAATTCAATGAGCAGTTCTTC. It codes for CAQFNEQFF. The whole variable domain, remainder taken from reference TRBV12-5 and TRBJ2-1, is DARVTQTPRHKVTEMGQEVTMRCQPILGHNTVFWYRQTMMQGLELLAYFRNRAPLDDSGMPKDRFSAEMPDATLATLKIQPSEPRDSAVYFCAQFNEQFFGPGTRLTVL.

V usage is TRBV7-8 and J usage is TRBJ1-1, with 8 positions matching TRBD1. J was trimmed by 1 base and V by 4 bases; bases with no gene match: 2. Looked up from germline, CDR1 is SGHVS and CDR2 is FQNEAQ. This CDR3 spans 14 amino acids. The CDR3 loop reads CASSWGTGNTEAFF. Here the CDR3 DNA reads TGTGCCAGCAGCTGGGGGACAGGGAACACTGAAGCTTTCTTT.

The chain carries TRBV6-5 and TRBJ1-2; D is unresolved. The V gene's germline CDR1 is MNHEY and CDR2 SVGAGI. This CDR3 is 11 amino acids long. The V end was cut by 8 bases, the J end by 0 bases, with 4 bases between. For the CDR3, the DNA is TGTGCCAGCTCCTCTAACTATGGCTACACCTTC. This codes for CASSSNYGYTF.

The chain has TRBV19 and TRBJ1-1; possible D gene TRBD1, 5 bases. Germline V gene data show CDR1 as LNHDA and CDR2 as SQIVND (reference sequence). V was cut by 3 bases and J by 9 bases, with 11 bases left in between. The CDR3 extends over 12 amino acids. The chain's CDR3 is CASSMWGDQAFF. CDR3 bases: TGTGCCAGTAGTATGTGGGGGGACCAAGCTTTCTTT.

This clone came up a few times. J is TRBJ2-7 and V is TRBV4-3, with D possibly TRBD1 on 6 matching bases. The length of the CDR3 is 16 residues. Trimming removed 5 bases from V and 3 bases from J, with 20 bases in between. Germline CDR1 and CDR2: LGHNA and YSLEER. CDR3 nucleotide sequence: TGCGCCAGCAGCTGGGGAGCGGACAGTCTGGGCTACGAGCAGTACTTC. It codes for CASSWGADSLGYEQYF.

As concerns this clone: A read error may account for a junction end that differs from germline. This CDR3 reads CSSSFDPGTQYF. In DNA, the CDR3 is TGTTCCAGCAGCTTTGATCCGGGTACGCAGTATTTT. This chain joins TRBV7-9 and TRBJ2-3; D unclear. The CDR3 length is 12 residues. CDR1 SEHNR and CDR2 FQNEAQ come from the germline V gene (reference sequence).

V usage is TRBV6-5 and J usage is TRBJ1-2; D is possibly TRBD1 (6 bases). V dropped 2 bases and J dropped 10 bases, with 8 bases sitting between them. Germline V lookup: CDR1 MNHEY, CDR2 SVGAGI. The CDR3 runs to 11 residues. The CDR3 is CASSYGGAYTF. The CDR3 region has the DNA TGTGCCAGCAGTTACGGGGGGGCCTACACCTTC.

The chain links TRBV7-2 to TRBJ1-1; unclear D gene. Per the germline V gene, CDR1 is SGHTA and CDR2 is FQGNSA. Trimming left V 1 base short and J 3 bases short, with 6 bases between. The CDR3 contains 13 residues. The DNA of the CDR3 is TGTGCCAGCAGCTTAGTACGGGACACTGAAGCTTTCTTT. It yields the protein CASSLVRDTEAFF.